The present TCR beta chain was sequenced within a study of blood T cell repertoires in COVID-19. The wider study: Samples taken during acute and convalescent COVID-19 were collected in the United States, Italy and Spain. The analysed material was cDNA or gDNA that came from T cells, B-cell-depleted T cells, or PBMCs.

The method was immunoSEQ multiplex PCR; TCRdb's version includes in-frame clones alone and lacks a portion of them. The data hold more than 200,000 clones, with 85% to 90% observed a single time. The trim removed 11 bases at V and 3 bases at J, leaving 14 bases unmatched. Germline CDR1 ENHRY, CDR2 SYGVKD. This CDR3 contains 15 residues. V gene TRBV10-3 combines with J gene TRBJ1-1, with 8 bases that match TRBD1. Input material: peripheral blood. The clonotype originates from a woman aged 50 to 65 with acute or convalescent COVID-19. The CDR3 here is CAVRQGISFDTEAFF. The CDR3 nucleotides are TGTGCCGTCCGACAGGGGATTTCTTTCGACACTGAAGCTTTCTTT.